The following is a T cell receptor beta chain sequence with its context. These data originate in a study of early T cells in non-severe SARS-CoV-2 infection. This CDR3 contains 14 residues. V was clipped by 4 bases and J by 4 bases, with 12 bases between them. The germline gives CDR1 SGHRS, CDR2 YFSETQ. TCRdb re-called the 5' RACE reads through MiXCR, storing one row per CDR3 protein. The sample lists 100,000 to 150,000 distinct CDR3 sequences, about 15% occurring once. This chain connects TRBV5-1 to TRBJ1-5; D perhaps matches TRBD1 (5 bases). The sequence was obtained from an adult who was a healthcare worker with PCR-confirmed SARS-CoV-2 infection or an uninfected control (not recorded which). The sample taken for sequencing was whole blood. The CDR3 here is CASSLDWGNQPQHF. The CDR3 nucleotides read TGCGCCAGCAGCCTGGATTGGGGGAATCAGCCCCAGCATTTT.